This T cell receptor beta chain was documented in a study of human T cells and chemical hapten exposure. As to time point: patch test 1, 2 weeks after DPC sensitization. The treatment: therapeutic diphenylcyclopropenone sensitization with weekly scalp DPC. Extraction yielded total RNA from whole blood (unfractionated). This clonotype was found many times. The antigen remains unidentified. Study results and limitations: No alteration of TCRs above 1 in 1000 frequency was seen with DPC sensitization.

V lost 4 bases, J lost 8 bases, and 7 bases stayed unmatched. The CDR3 covers 14 residues. Germline V gene sequence: CDR1 KGHSH, CDR2 LQKENI. TCRdb called the RACE reads again in MiXCR, with one record for every CDR3 protein. The top ten hold approximately 2% of the sample, which has approximately 52,000 distinct CDR3 sequences, about 11% seen once. The source is a woman aged 40 to 50 with alopecia areata. Some clones in this sample may be carry-over from other donors' samples. This chain uses TRBV18 with TRBJ2-1; 8 positions match TRBD2. The sequencing used whole blood, collected in connection with sensitization to the hapten diphenylcyclopropenone (DPC). In nucleotides, the CDR3 is TGTGCCAGCTCACAGGGACTAGTGGGGGATGAGCAGTTCTTC. Amino acids: CASSQGLVGDEQFF.